The 22 T cell receptor beta chains given below trace back to one sample, sequenced in a study of blood T cell repertoires in COVID-19. Sequencing used immunoSEQ multiplex PCR; TCRdb keeps in-frame clones, though not all of them. The table records some 320,000 clones, around 86% of them present only once. Specimen: PBMCs or T cells enriched from blood (not recorded which). Receptor source: a man aged 55 to 70 who had recovered from COVID-19.

This clone was seen only once. The chain recombines TRBV11-2 with TRBJ2-5, with a tentative D call TRBD1 (6 bases). Germline CDR1 reads SGHAT; CDR2 reads FQNNGV. CDR3 length: 16 residues. Deletions cut 5 bases from V and 1 base from J, with 17 bases between. CDR3 sequence (DNA): TGTGCCAGCAGCCCTAGGGCAGGGGTCGGCCAAGAGACCCAGTACTTC. Translating gives CASSPRAGVGQETQYF.

This clone has a handful of counts. V and J are TRBV27 and TRBJ1-2, with D possibly TRBD1 on 6 matching bases. Trimming shortened V by 3 bases and J by 8 bases, and 16 bases separated the two germline ends. There are 14 residues in the CDR3. Germline V gene sequence: CDR1 MNHEY, CDR2 SMNVEV (reference sequence). CDR3 in DNA: TGTGCCAGCAGTTTCCTACAGGGTTTGTCGGGCTACACCTTC. Amino acids: CASSFLQGLSGYTF.

This clone showed up just once. The J gene is TRBJ1-3, the V gene TRBV6-5; 8 positions agree with TRBD1. With V trimmed by 5 bases and J by 0 bases, 3 bases remained unmatched. The CDR3 loop spans 15 amino acids. Germline CDR1 is MNHEY and CDR2 is SVGAGI. CDR3 nucleotide sequence: TGTGCCAGCAGTCCGACAGGGGCCTCTGGAAACACCATATATTTT. This sequence encodes CASSPTGASGNTIYF.

The chain couples TRBV2 to TRBJ2-1, with 8 bases matching TRBD2. V was clipped by 8 bases and J by 6 bases; unmatched bases: 9. The CDR3 spans 14 residues. Germline CDR1 SNHLY, CDR2 FYNNEI. CDR3 nucleotides: TGTGCCAGCGCGAGGGCCGGGACTAGCAATGAGCAGTTCTTC. Its translation is CASARAGTSNEQFF.

A single count supports this clone. The chain recombines TRBV7-3 with TRBJ2-5; a possible D gene is TRBD1 (6 bases). The CDR3 totals 14 residues. V dropped 5 bases and J dropped 4 bases, with 14 bases sitting between them. Germline V gives CDR1 SGHTA, CDR2 FQGTGA. The DNA of the CDR3 is TGTGCCAGCAGCCCTACCGGGACACCAGAGACCCAGTACTTC. This codes for CASSPTGTPETQYF.

This chain uses TRBV7-2 with TRBJ2-3, with 8 positions matching TRBD2. The junction had 5 bases not matched to a gene; V was cut back by 5 bases and J by 4 bases. The CDR3 is 14 amino acids. CDR1 SGHTA and CDR2 FQGNSA come from the germline V gene. The CDR3 DNA is TGTGCCAGCAGCACGAGGACTAGCCCAGATACGCAGTATTTT. Translating gives CASSTRTSPDTQYF.

In DNA, the CDR3 is TGCGCCAGCAGCTTGGCTCTAGCGGGAGCCCCAGATACGCAGTATTTT. Translation: CASSLALAGAPDTQYF. The chain has TRBV5-1 and TRBJ2-3, with 10 bases matching TRBD2. Germline trimming cut 0 bases from V and 4 bases from J; bases unmatched to any gene: 5. Germline CDR1 reads SGHRS; CDR2 reads YFSETQ. This CDR3 has 16 amino acids.

The V call is TRBV7-2, the J call TRBJ2-1; 7 bases fit TRBD2. CDR1 and CDR2 (germline): SGHTA, FQGNSA. The CDR3 is made up of 17 amino acids. After removal of 7 bases from V and 0 bases from J, the junction contained 12 bases not matched to a gene. CDR3 bases: TGTGCCAGCACCACCCCTTTGGGCGGGGGCTCCTACAATGAGCAGTTCTTC. It is translated as CASTTPLGGGSYNEQFF. Filled out from reference TRBV7-2 and TRBJ2-1, the complete variable domain reads GAGVSQSPSNKVTEKGKDVELRCDPISGHTALYWYRQSLGQGLEFLIYFQGNSAPDKSGLPSDRFSAERTGGSVSTLTIQRTQQEDSAVYLCASTTPLGGGSYNEQFFGPGTRLTVL.

The genes are TRBV7-3 and TRBJ2-1; the match to TRBD2 covers 10 bases. Germline values: CDR1 SGHTA, CDR2 FQGTGA. V shed 1 base and J 7 bases; nucleotides not matched to a gene: 4. CDR3 length: 15 residues. DNA of the CDR3: TGTGCCAGCAGCTTAAGGCTAGCGGGGGAGAATGAGCAGTTCTTC. It yields the protein CASSLRLAGENEQFF.

This chain joins TRBV2 and TRBJ2-4; 14 nucleotides align to TRBD2. This CDR3 is built from 18 residues. The trim removed 1 base at V and 0 bases at J, leaving 2 bases unmatched. CDR1 SNHLY and CDR2 FYNNEI come from the germline V gene. As DNA, the CDR3 is TGTGCCAGCAGTGAAGGGACTAGCGGGAGGTTAGCCAAAAACATTCAGTACTTC. Protein sequence: CASSEGTSGRLAKNIQYF. Complete variable domain (other parts from reference TRBV2 and TRBJ2-4): EPEVTQTPSHQVTQMGQEVILRCVPISNHLYFYWYRQILGQKVEFLVSFYNNEISEKSEIFDDQFSVERPDGSNFTLKIRSTKLEDSAMYFCASSEGTSGRLAKNIQYFGAGTRLSVL.

V is TRBV28 and J is TRBJ2-2; 8 bases match TRBD1. Germline trimming cut 6 bases from V and 3 bases from J; bases unmatched to any gene: 3. Germline values: CDR1 MDHEN, CDR2 SYDVKM. The CDR3 consists of 14 residues. DNA for the CDR3: TGTGCCAGCAGCAAGACAGGGGACACCGGGGAGCTGTTTTTT. This encodes CASSKTGDTGELFF.

This sequence joins TRBV5-1 and TRBJ2-7; 9 positions match TRBD1. V trimming: 4 bases; J trimming: 5 bases; junction bases outside the gene matches: 7. This CDR3 has 14 residues. Per the germline V gene, CDR1 is SGHRS and CDR2 is YFSETQ. CDR3 nucleotides: TGCGCCAGCAGCCTCCGGGACAGGGTCGACGAGCAGTACTTC. Translating it yields CASSLRDRVDEQYF.

The V and J genes are TRBV5-1 and TRBJ2-7, with TRBD2 identical over 12 bases. Germline CDR1 and CDR2: SGHRS and YFSETQ. Losses at the gene ends were 2 bases for V and 0 bases for J; bases not matched to a gene: 6. The CDR3 has 17 amino acids. CDR3 residues: CASSFQLAGGTSYEQYF. The CDR3 coding sequence is TGCGCCAGCAGCTTTCAACTAGCGGGAGGAACCTCCTACGAGCAGTACTTC.

This clone was seen just once. The chain uses TRBV9 and TRBJ2-3, with 8 bases aligning to TRBD2. Germline V CDR1 and CDR2: SGDLS, YYNGEE. Germline trimming cut 1 base from V and 1 base from J; bases unmatched to any gene: 14. This CDR3 comprises 19 residues. This CDR3 is CASSVTVGERETRTDTQYF. Written as DNA, the CDR3 is TGTGCCAGCAGCGTAACTGTGGGGGAGCGGGAGACACGCACAGATACGCAGTATTTT.

The gene calls are TRBV5-1 and TRBJ1-2, with TRBD1 as a possible D gene (6 bases). Trimming took 2 bases from V and 2 from J, leaving 13 bases between them. Germline V gene lookup returns CDR1 SGHRS and CDR2 YFSETQ. This CDR3 contains 15 residues. The CDR3 nucleotides are TGCGCCAGCAGCTTCCGGGGGGGCTCCAACTATGGCTACACCTTC. Translating gives CASSFRGGSNYGYTF.

The chain links TRBV24-1 to TRBJ2-2; D is uncertain. CDR3 length: 11 amino acids. The ends were cut back, 5 bases at V and 6 bases at J, with 3 bases in the middle. Germline CDR1 reads KGHDR; CDR2 reads SFDVKD. The CDR3 coding sequence is TGTGCCACCAGTGCAGCCGGGGAGCTGTTTTTT. It is translated as CATSAAGELFF.

This clone appeared a single time. The chain has TRBV7-2 and TRBJ1-2; TRBD1 matches at 7 bases. Germline CDR1 and CDR2: SGHTA and FQGNSA. Trimming at V came to 5 bases and at J to 8 bases, leaving 5 bases not matched to a gene. The CDR3 sequence is 12 residues long. This CDR3 reads CASSTTGEGYTF. The CDR3 DNA is TGTGCCAGCAGCACTACAGGGGAAGGCTACACCTTC.

This clone was recorded only once. The genes are TRBV7-2 and TRBJ2-5; weak D call: TRBD2 (5 bases). Deletions cut 8 bases from V and 5 bases from J, with 12 bases between. Germline assignment: CDR1 SGHTA and CDR2 FQGNSA. There are 12 residues in the CDR3. The CDR3 loop reads CASRSGSETQYF. CDR3 sequence (DNA): TGTGCCAGCCGATCGGGGTCCGAGACCCAGTACTTC.

This clone was seen more than once but under ten times. The CDR3 loop is CASSAGAESQPQHF. The CDR3 bases are TGTGCCAGCAGTGCAGGGGCGGAATCGCAGCCCCAGCATTTT. This rearrangement joins TRBV25-1 to TRBJ1-5, with D possibly being TRBD1 (6 bases). The V gene lost 4 bases and the J gene lost 7 bases, with 14 bases spanning the gap. This CDR3 has 14 residues. Germline CDR1 reads MGHDK; CDR2 reads SYGVNS.

The CDR3 loop is CASSADRGRLAFF. The CDR3 DNA reads TGTGCCAGCAGTGCCGACAGGGGGAGGTTAGCTTTCTTT. The V call is TRBV2, the J call TRBJ1-1, with 9 bases fitting TRBD1. V was clipped by 4 bases and J by 10 bases; unmatched bases: 7. The V gene's germline CDR1 is SNHLY and CDR2 FYNNEI. The CDR3 loop spans 13 amino acids.

The V call is TRBV28, the J call TRBJ1-2; 7 bases agree with TRBD1. Germline CDR1 is MDHEN and CDR2 is SYDVKM. CDR3 length: 14 residues. V gave up 8 bases and J gave up 0 bases; unmatched junction bases: 6. The CDR3 bases are TGTGCCAGCCTCCAGGGGGATGCTAACTATGGCTACACCTTC. The encoded protein is CASLQGDANYGYTF.

The chain combines TRBV6-2 or TRBV6-3 with TRBJ2-7; TRBD2 agrees at 11 bases. V was clipped by 5 bases and J by 3 bases; unmatched bases: 3. Germline CDR1 MNHEY, CDR2 SVGEGT. This CDR3 is 14 amino acids long. In DNA form, the CDR3 reads TGTGCCAGCAGTGAGACTAGCGGGATCTACGAGCAGTACTTC. It encodes CASSETSGIYEQYF.